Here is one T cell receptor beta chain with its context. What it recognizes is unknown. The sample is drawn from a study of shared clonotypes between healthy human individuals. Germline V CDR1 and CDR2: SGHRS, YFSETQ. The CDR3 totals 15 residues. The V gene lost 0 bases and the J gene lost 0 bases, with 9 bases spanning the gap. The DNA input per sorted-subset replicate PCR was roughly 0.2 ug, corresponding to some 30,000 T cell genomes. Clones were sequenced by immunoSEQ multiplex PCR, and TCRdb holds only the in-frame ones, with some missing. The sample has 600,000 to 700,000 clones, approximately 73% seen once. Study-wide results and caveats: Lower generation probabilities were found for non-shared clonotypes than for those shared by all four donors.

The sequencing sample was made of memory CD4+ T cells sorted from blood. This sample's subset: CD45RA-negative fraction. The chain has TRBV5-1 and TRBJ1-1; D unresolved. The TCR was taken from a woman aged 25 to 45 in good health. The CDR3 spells CASSLEDPLNTEAFF. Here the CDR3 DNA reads TGCGCCAGCAGCTTGGAAGACCCCCTGAACACTGAAGCTTTCTTT.